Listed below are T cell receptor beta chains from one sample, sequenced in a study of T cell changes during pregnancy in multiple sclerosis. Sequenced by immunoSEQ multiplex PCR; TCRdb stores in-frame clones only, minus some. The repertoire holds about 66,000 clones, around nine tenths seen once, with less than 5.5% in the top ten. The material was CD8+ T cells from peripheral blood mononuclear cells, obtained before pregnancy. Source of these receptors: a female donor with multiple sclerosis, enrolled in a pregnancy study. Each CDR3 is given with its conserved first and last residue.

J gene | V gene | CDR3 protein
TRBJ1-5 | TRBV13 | CASSAGTGRDQPQHF
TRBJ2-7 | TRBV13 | CASSSDSYEQYF
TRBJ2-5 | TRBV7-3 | CASSLQGGQETQYF
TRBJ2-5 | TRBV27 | CASSLWDSGGETQYF
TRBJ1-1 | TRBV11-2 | CASSLGTGSQGFF
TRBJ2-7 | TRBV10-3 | CAISEDREYEQYF
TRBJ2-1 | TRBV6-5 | CASTRTGRSYNEQFF
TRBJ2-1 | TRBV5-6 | CASSGQGYEQFF
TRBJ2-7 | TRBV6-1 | CASSERQGLSYEQYF
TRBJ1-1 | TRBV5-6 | CASSLGQSTEAFF
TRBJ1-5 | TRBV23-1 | CASSMTGGDQSNQPQHF
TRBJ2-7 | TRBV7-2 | CASSLVTGEDYEQYF
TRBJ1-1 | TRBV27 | CASSLGQGGRTEAFF
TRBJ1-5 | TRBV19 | CASSPGTGENSNQPQHF
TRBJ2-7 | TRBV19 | CASSGDRYTYEQYF
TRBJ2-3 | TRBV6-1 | CASSESSGGIGTQYF
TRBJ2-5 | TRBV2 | CASSETGGSGVETQYF
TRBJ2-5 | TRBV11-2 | CASSRGLGDLQETQYF
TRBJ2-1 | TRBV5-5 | CASSLEGVLVDEQFF
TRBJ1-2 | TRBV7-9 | CASSSARTGTNYGYTF
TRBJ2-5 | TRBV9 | CASSVGLSASGGKETQYF